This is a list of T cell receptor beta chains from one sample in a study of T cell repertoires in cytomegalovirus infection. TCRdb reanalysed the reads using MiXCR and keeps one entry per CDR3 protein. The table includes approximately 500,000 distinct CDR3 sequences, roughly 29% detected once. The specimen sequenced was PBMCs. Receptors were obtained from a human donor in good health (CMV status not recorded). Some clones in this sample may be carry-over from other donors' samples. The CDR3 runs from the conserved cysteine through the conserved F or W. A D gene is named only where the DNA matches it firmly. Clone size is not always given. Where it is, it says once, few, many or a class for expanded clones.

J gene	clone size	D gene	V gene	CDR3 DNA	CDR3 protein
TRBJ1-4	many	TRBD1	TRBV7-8	TGTGCCAGCAGCTTCACGGACAGGGGGTGGTCTAATGAAAAACTGTTTTTT	CASSFTDRGWSNEKLFF
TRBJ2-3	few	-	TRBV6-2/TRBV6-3	TGTGCCAGCACCCAGGACACAGATACGCAGTATTTT	CASTQDTDTQYF
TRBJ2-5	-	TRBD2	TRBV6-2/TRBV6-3	TGTGCCAGCAGACAAAAGGGACTACCTGGAAGAGAGACCCAGTACTTC	CASRQKGLPGRETQYF
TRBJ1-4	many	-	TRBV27	TGTGCCAGCAGGAGTAATGAAAAACTGTTTTTT	CASRSNEKLFF
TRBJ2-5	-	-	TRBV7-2	TGTGCCAGCAGCTTAGAGCGCAGTTCGGAGACCCAGTACTTC	CASSLERSSETQYF
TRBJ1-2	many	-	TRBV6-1	TGTGCCAGCAGTGTAGCAGGGTTATATGGCTACACCTTC	CASSVAGLYGYTF
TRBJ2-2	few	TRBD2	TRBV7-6	TGTGCCAGCAGTTTTTTAGCGGGAGAATACACCGGGGAGCTGTTTTTT	CASSFLAGEYTGELFF
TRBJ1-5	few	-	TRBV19	TGTGCCAGTAGTACCGCAGGGATCAGCAATCAGCCCCAGCATTTT	CASSTAGISNQPQHF
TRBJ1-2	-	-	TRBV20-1	TGCAGTGCTAGAGAGACAATAAACTATGGCTACACCTTC	CSARETINYGYTF
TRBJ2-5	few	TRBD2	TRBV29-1	TGCAGCGTTAATAGCGGGATAGAGACCCAGTACTTC	CSVNSGIETQYF
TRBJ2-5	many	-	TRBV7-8	TGTGCCAGCAGCTTAGCTCCGGGAAGTCAAGAGACCCAGTACTTC	CASSLAPGSQETQYF
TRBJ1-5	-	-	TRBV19	TGTGCCAGTAGTATTAAGAAATCCAATCAGCCCCAGCATTTT	CASSIKKSNQPQHF
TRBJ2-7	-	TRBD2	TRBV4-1	TGCGCCAGCAGCCAAGCAGGAGGCGGGAGGTACGAGCAGTACTTC	CASSQAGGGRYEQYF
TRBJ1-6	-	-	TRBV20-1	TGCAGTGCTAGTCCAGGGCCCTATAATTCACCCCTCCACTTT	CSASPGPYNSPLHF
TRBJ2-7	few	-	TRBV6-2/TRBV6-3	TGTGCCACCGCAGAGAGCTCCTACGAGCAGTACTTC	CATAESSYEQYF
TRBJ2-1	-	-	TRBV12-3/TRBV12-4	TGTGCCAGCAGTTTGGTTGGACTTCAGTTCTTC	CASSLVGLQFF
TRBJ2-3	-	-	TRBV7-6	TGTGCCAGCAGCTTAGCGTATGGGGGGCATGACACAGATACGCAGTATTTT	CASSLAYGGHDTDTQYF
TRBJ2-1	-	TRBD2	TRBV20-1	TGCAGTGCGTCCGATAGCGGGAGAACGAACAATGAGCAGTTCTTC	CSASDSGRTNNEQFF
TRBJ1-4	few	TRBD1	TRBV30	TGTGCCTGGAAACAGGGGGTCGGCGAAAAACTGTTTTTT	CAWKQGVGEKLFF
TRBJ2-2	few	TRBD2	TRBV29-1	TGCAGCGCTCGGGCCGGAGCGGGAGTAACCGGGGAGCTGTTTTTT	CSARAGAGVTGELFF
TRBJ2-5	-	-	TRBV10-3	TGTGCCATCAGTGAGTCGGCGAAAGAGACCCAGTACTTC	CAISESAKETQYF
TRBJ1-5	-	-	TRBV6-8	TGTGCCAGCAGCAAACGTGGGGGGCAGGGACAGCCCCAGCATTTT	CASSKRGGQGQPQHF
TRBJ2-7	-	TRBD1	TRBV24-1	TGTGCCACCAGCCAAGGACAGGACTACGAGCAGTACTTC	CATSQGQDYEQYF
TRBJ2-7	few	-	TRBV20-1	TGCAGTGCTATTCCACTAAGCTACGAGCAGTACTTC	CSAIPLSYEQYF
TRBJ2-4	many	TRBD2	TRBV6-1	TGTGCCAGCAGTCGGGGGGGGAACAAAAACATTCAGTACTTC	CASSRGGNKNIQYF
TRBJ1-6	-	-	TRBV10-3	TGTGCCATCAGCCAAGAGGGAGCGCAATCACCCCTCCACTTT	CAISQEGAQSPLHF